The 27 T cell receptor beta chains in this list originate from one sample, sequenced in a study of early T cells in non-severe SARS-CoV-2 infection (dated by TCRdb to 2020 to 2022). Libraries were prepared through 5' RACE. These reads were obtained on a NextSeq 500. TCRdb took the public reads, trimmed them with fastp at Q25, ran MiXCR for clone calling and kept in-frame beta chains. Entries are consolidated by CDR3 protein sequence, retaining the most common genes and DNA. The sample table contains 80,000 or so distinct CDR3 sequences; only one count was recorded for around 11% of them. The ten largest clones capture 12% of the sample. The starting material was whole blood, obtained at baseline. Source of these receptors: an adult who was a healthcare worker with PCR-confirmed SARS-CoV-2 infection or an uninfected control (not recorded which).

The J gene is TRBJ2-6, the V gene TRBV7-2; D ambiguous. The CDR3 consists of 15 residues. Trimming left V 5 bases short and J 0 bases short, with 8 bases between. Germline V CDR1 and CDR2: SGHTA, FQGNSA. CDR3: CASSPLLSGANVLTF. In nucleotides, the CDR3 is TGTGCCAGCAGCCCTCTACTCTCTGGGGCCAACGTCCTGACTTTC. Based on the CDR3 plus reference TRBV7-2 and TRBJ2-6, the full variable domain is GAGVSQSPSNKVTEKGKDVELRCDPISGHTALYWYRQSLGQGLEFLIYFQGNSAPDKSGLPSDRFSAERTGGSVSTLTIQRTQQEDSAVYLCASSPLLSGANVLTFGAGSRLTVL.

On this clonotype: A much larger clone lies one base from this, so it may be a read error. The chain couples TRBV6-4 to TRBJ2-5, with 11 bases identical to TRBD2. This CDR3 comprises 16 residues. Germline V gene lookup returns CDR1 MRHNA and CDR2 SNTAGT. The CDR3: CVSSETSSGGQETQYF. As DNA, the CDR3 is TGTGTCAGCAGTGAGACCTCTAGCGGGGGGCAAGAGACCCAGTACTTC.

This chain connects TRBV12-5 to TRBJ2-7; 8 nucleotides line up with TRBD1. This CDR3 comprises 15 residues. Germline CDR1 is LGHNT and CDR2 is FRNRAP. V gave up 0 bases and J gave up 2 bases; unmatched junction bases: 3. CDR3 DNA: TGTGCTAGTGGTTTGGTACAGGGACAGGCCTACGAGCAGTACTTC. This codes for CASGLVQGQAYEQYF.

This clonotype was seen a handful of times. The chain recombines TRBV7-9 with TRBJ1-5, with 7 bases lining up with TRBD1. The CDR3 spans 13 residues. The germline CDR1 and CDR2 sequences are SEHNR and FQNEAQ (reference sequence). V lost 5 bases, J lost 5 bases, and 3 bases stayed unmatched. CDR3 residues: CASSPGQDQPQHF. The DNA for the CDR3 is TGTGCCAGCAGCCCAGGACAGGATCAGCCCCAGCATTTT.

This clonotype appeared many times. This chain connects TRBV7-2 to TRBJ2-1; no clear D. Germline V gives CDR1 SGHTA, CDR2 FQGNSA. There are 12 residues in the CDR3. V gave up 1 base and J gave up 15 bases, with 13 bases separating them. DNA for the CDR3: TGTGCCAGCAGCTTAGAGGTGAGGATGCCGTTCTTC. Its translation: CASSLEVRMPFF.

The gene calls are TRBV6-5 and TRBJ2-7; a possible D gene is TRBD1 (5 bases). V gave up 2 bases and J gave up 6 bases, with 17 bases separating them. CDR1 is MNHEY and CDR2 is SVGAGI in the germline V gene. The CDR3 loop spans 15 amino acids. CDR3 nucleotide sequence: TGTGCCAGCAGTTACGATCAGGGTTCAGGTCGCGAGCAGTACTTC. Translated: CASSYDQGSGREQYF.

This clonotype was observed many times. The chain carries TRBV7-3 and TRBJ2-1; TRBD2 agrees at 8 bases. V shed 5 bases, J shed 7 bases, and the junction held 7 bases outside the gene matches. The CDR3 is made up of 14 amino acids. Germline V lookup: CDR1 SGHTA, CDR2 FQGTGA. CDR3 residues: CASSTGLGGNEQFF. The CDR3 DNA reads as TGTGCCAGCAGCACGGGACTAGGCGGAAATGAGCAGTTCTTC.

This clonotype was recorded at least ten times. The V call is TRBV13, the J call TRBJ1-3; D call uncertain. Germline V lookup: CDR1 PRHDT, CDR2 FYEKMQ (reference sequence). The V and J ends lost 1 base and 3 bases respectively, with 10 bases between them. The CDR3 is 15 residues long. The CDR3 protein is CASSLEGGFGNTIYF. CDR3 bases: TGTGCCAGCAGCTTAGAAGGCGGATTTGGAAACACCATATATTTT.

The chain joins TRBV2 to TRBJ2-3, with D uncertain. The CDR3 consists of 17 residues. Germline-derived CDR1 and CDR2 are SNHLY and FYNNEI. The germline V and J ends were trimmed by 2 bases and 1 base, with 16 bases remaining between them. The CDR3 bases are TGTGCCAGCAGTGAATTAGTGTGGCAGATGGGCACAGATACGCAGTATTTT. Its protein is CASSELVWQMGTDTQYF.

This clonotype was seen ten or more times. V is TRBV3-1 and J is TRBJ1-5, with D unresolved. Trimming pared 1 base from V and 7 bases from J, leaving 5 bases between. In germline, CDR1 is LGHDT, CDR2 YNNKEL (reference sequence). CDR3 size: 12 residues. In DNA, the CDR3 is TGTGCCAGCAGCCAAGGCGAGCAGCCCCAGCATTTT. Protein sequence: CASSQGEQPQHF.

This clonotype came up many times. V usage is TRBV12-3 or TRBV12-4 and J usage is TRBJ2-5, with D maybe TRBD2 (6 bases). CDR3 length: 13 amino acids. V shed 5 bases and J shed 5 bases, with 12 bases lying between them. The CDR3 coding sequence is TGTGCCAGCAGTAAACCACGGGGGGAGACCCAGTACTTC. Its protein product is CASSKPRGETQYF.

A few counts support this clonotype. The chain carries TRBV7-6 and TRBJ2-1; D gene ambiguous. This CDR3 is built from 14 residues. V was trimmed by 1 base and J by 6 bases, leaving 10 bases between them. CDR1 SGHVS and CDR2 FNYEAQ come from the germline V gene. For the CDR3, the DNA is TGTGCCAGCAGCTTAGAGGCCGCACGCAATGAGCAGTTCTTC. Protein product: CASSLEAARNEQFF.

This chain joins TRBV7-2 and TRBJ2-3; the D is unclear. In germline, CDR1 is SGHTA, CDR2 FQGNSA. V gave up 1 base and J gave up 2 bases, with 4 bases separating them. This CDR3 comprises 13 residues. In DNA form, the CDR3 reads TGTGCCAGCAGCTTAGAGATCACAGATACGCAGTATTTT. Protein sequence: CASSLEITDTQYF.

This clonotype was counted at least ten times. The chain is built from TRBV12-5 and TRBJ1-1; D is undetermined. Germline V CDR1 and CDR2: LGHNT, FRNRAP. Trimming left V 6 bases short and J 4 bases short, with 9 bases between. This CDR3 contains 12 residues. CDR3 amino acids: CASGLWTTEAFF. In nucleotides, the CDR3 is TGTGCTAGTGGGCTGTGGACCACTGAAGCTTTCTTT.

The chain uses TRBV5-5 and TRBJ1-1; D call uncertain. The CDR3 is made up of 15 amino acids. CDR1 SGHKS and CDR2 YYEKEE come from the germline V gene (reference sequence). V was cut by 2 bases and J by 4 bases, with 15 bases left in between. The CDR3 DNA sequence: TGTGCCAGCAGCTTTTTACTAACGCCGAGCACTGAAGCTTTCTTT. Encoded protein: CASSFLLTPSTEAFF.

This clonotype was seen ten or more times. The genes are TRBV20-1 and TRBJ1-5; no clear D gene. Deletions cut 3 bases from V and 4 bases from J, with 10 bases between. The CDR3 loop spans 13 amino acids. The germline CDR1 and CDR2 sequences are DFQATT and SNEGSKA (reference sequence). This chain's CDR3 is CSASQAVNQPQHF. The CDR3 DNA sequence: TGCAGTGCTAGTCAGGCAGTAAATCAGCCCCAGCATTTT.

J is TRBJ1-5 and V is TRBV27, with D unclear. The CDR3 is 13 residues long. The V and J ends lost 6 bases and 0 bases respectively, with 6 bases between them. Germline-derived CDR1 and CDR2 are MNHEY and SMNVEV (reference sequence). For the CDR3, the DNA is TGTGCCAGCAGGAAACATAGCAATCAGCCCCAGCATTTT. Translating gives CASRKHSNQPQHF.

J is TRBJ1-2 and V is TRBV9; D not certain. The germline gives CDR1 SGDLS, CDR2 YYNGEE. The ends were cut back, 3 bases at V and 4 bases at J, with 10 bases in the middle. The CDR3 runs to 13 residues. CDR3 coding DNA: TGTGCCAGCAGCGCGGCCTTTTCCTATGGCTACACCTTC. Its protein product is CASSAAFSYGYTF. The whole variable domain, remainder taken from reference TRBV9 and TRBJ1-2, is DSGVTQTPKHLITATGQRVTLRCSPRSGDLSVYWYQQSLDQGLQFLIQYYNGEERAKGNILERFSAQQFPDLHSELNLSSLELGDSALYFCASSAAFSYGYTFGSGTRLTVV.

The V gene is TRBV18, the J gene TRBJ2-1, with 13 bases fitting TRBD2. J lost 0 bases, V lost 5 bases, and 10 bases had no gene match. This CDR3 comprises 19 residues. The germline V gene has CDR1 KGHSH and CDR2 LQKENI. The CDR3 DNA reads TGTGCCAGCTCAACCGGGACTAGCGGGGCCCGCAGCTCCTACAATGAGCAGTTCTTC. Translated, it gives CASSTGTSGARSSYNEQFF.

The rearrangement joins TRBV18 to TRBJ1-2; D gene ambiguous. V gave up 2 bases and J gave up 4 bases, with 5 bases separating them. The CDR3 covers 12 residues. Germline CDR1 reads KGHSH; CDR2 reads LQKENI. The CDR3 spells CASSPDTYGYTF. As DNA, the CDR3 is TGTGCCAGCTCACCAGACACCTATGGCTACACCTTC.

Only a few counts were recorded for this clonotype. This rearrangement joins TRBV11-2 to TRBJ1-2, with D tentatively TRBD1 (6 bases). This CDR3 is 15 amino acids long. The germline gives CDR1 SGHAT, CDR2 FQNNGV. With 5 bases removed from V and 3 bases from J, the gap between germline ends came to 16 bases. The chain's CDR3 is CASSRRQASYYGYTF. The CDR3 region has the DNA TGTGCCAGCAGCCGAAGACAGGCCTCTTACTATGGCTACACCTTC.

To note about this clonotype: A much larger clone differs by one base, so this may be a read error. The rearrangement joins TRBV6-1 to TRBJ1-2, with TRBD1 matching 7 bases. After removal of 6 bases from V and 4 bases from J, the junction contained 2 bases not matched to a gene. The CDR3 spans 12 residues. Germline CDR1 is MNHNS and CDR2 is SASEGT. The CDR3 DNA sequence: TGTGCCAGCAGCGAGGGGGCCTATGGCTACACCTTC. This gives the protein CASSEGAYGYTF.

The sample holds many counts of this clonotype. The V gene is TRBV7-2, the J gene TRBJ2-7, with TRBD2 identical over 9 bases. In germline, CDR1 is SGHTA, CDR2 FQGNSA. The CDR3 is 15 amino acids. V shed 3 bases, J shed 2 bases, and the junction held 5 bases outside the gene matches. The CDR3 DNA sequence: TGTGCCAGCAGCTTGGAAGCGGGGGGCCCCTACGAGCAGTACTTC. Its protein product is CASSLEAGGPYEQYF.

This clonotype has at least ten counts. The CDR3 sequence is CSAADNTFYGYTF. The CDR3 bases are TGCAGTGCCGCCGATAACACTTTCTATGGCTACACCTTC. The rearrangement links TRBV20-1 to TRBJ1-2; no definite D call. The CDR3 spans 13 residues. Germline V CDR1 and CDR2: DFQATT, SNEGSKA (reference sequence). V lost 6 bases, J lost 4 bases, and 15 bases lay in between.

The chain links TRBV13 to TRBJ2-7; TRBD2 matches at 7 bases. The CDR3 is made up of 15 amino acids. The V segment lost 2 bases and the J segment 5 bases; nucleotides outside the gene matches: 9. CDR1 and CDR2 (germline): PRHDT, FYEKMQ (reference sequence). CDR3 bases: TGTGCCAGCAGCTTAAGCGGGAAACTTAGGGACGAGCAGTACTTC. It translates to CASSLSGKLRDEQYF.

The chain couples TRBV11-2 to TRBJ2-1; 8 bases agree with TRBD1. With V trimmed by 4 bases and J by 6 bases, 8 bases remained unmatched. Germline lookup yields CDR1 SGHAT and CDR2 FQNNGV. This CDR3 has 15 amino acids. The CDR3 nucleotides read TGTGCCAGCAGCTACAACCGGGACAGGTCCAATGAGCAGTTCTTC. Protein sequence: CASSYNRDRSNEQFF.

This chain uses TRBV6-2 or TRBV6-3 with TRBJ1-2, with unresolved D. V was trimmed by 2 bases and J by 5 bases, leaving 12 bases between them. From germline, CDR1 is MNHEY and CDR2 SVGEGT. The CDR3 contains 14 residues. CDR3 sequence reads: CASSYDDVGYGYTF. The CDR3 DNA is TGTGCCAGCAGTTACGACGACGTTGGGTATGGCTACACCTTC.